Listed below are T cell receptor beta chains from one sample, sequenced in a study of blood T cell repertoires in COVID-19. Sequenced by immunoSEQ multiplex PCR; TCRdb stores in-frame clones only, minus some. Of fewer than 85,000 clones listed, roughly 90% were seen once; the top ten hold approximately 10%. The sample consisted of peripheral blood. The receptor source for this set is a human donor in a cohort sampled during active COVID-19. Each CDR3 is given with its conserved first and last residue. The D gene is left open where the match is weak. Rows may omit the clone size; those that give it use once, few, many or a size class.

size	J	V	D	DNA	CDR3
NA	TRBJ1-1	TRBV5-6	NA	TGTGCCAGCAGCTCGACGACAGCCGCGTGGAACACTGAAGCTTTCTTT	CASSSTTAAWNTEAFF
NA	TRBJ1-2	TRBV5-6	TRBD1	TGTGCCAGCAGCTTGAAGGGGGCTGCGAACTATGGCTACACCTTC	CASSLKGAANYGYTF
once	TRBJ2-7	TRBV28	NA	TGTGCCAGCAGTTTATCCGCCGGGAATCTGGGCGAGCAGTACTTC	CASSLSAGNLGEQYF
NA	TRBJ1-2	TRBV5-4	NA	TGTGCCAGCAGCTTGGGCCCAGGGACTGGGAATGGCTACACCTTC	CASSLGPGTGNGYTF
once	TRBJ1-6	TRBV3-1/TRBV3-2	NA	TGTGCCAGCAGCCAAGCCGGGGGAAGAAATTCACCCCTCCACTTT	CASSQAGGRNSPLHF
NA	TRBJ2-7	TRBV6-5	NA	TGTGCCAGCAGCCTCCCCTACGAGCAGTACTTC	CASSLPYEQYF
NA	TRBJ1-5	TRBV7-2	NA	TGTGCCAGCAGTCGCGACAGGACGCAGCCCCAGCATTTT	CASSRDRTQPQHF
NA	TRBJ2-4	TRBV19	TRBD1	TGTGCCAGTAGTATGCCAGGGGGCGCTTCCCAAAGCATTCAGTACTTC	CASSMPGGASQSIQYF
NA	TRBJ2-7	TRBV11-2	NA	TGTGCCAGCAGCCCCGACAGGACCTACGAGCAGTACTTC	CASSPDRTYEQYF
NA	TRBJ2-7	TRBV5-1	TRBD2	TGCGCCAGCAGCTTGACTAGCGGGGTGCCGTACGAGCAGTACTTC	CASSLTSGVPYEQYF
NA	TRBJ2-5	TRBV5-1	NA	TGCGCCAGCAGCCCTGTAGGGGACCAAGAGACCCAGTACTTC	CASSPVGDQETQYF
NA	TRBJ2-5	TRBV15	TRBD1	TGTGCCACCAGCAGCCCAGGGGGTGTGCGGGAGACCCAGTACTTC	CATSSPGGVRETQYF
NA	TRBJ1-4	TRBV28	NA	TGTGCCAGCAGTGGCGGAGGACAGACTAATGAAAAACTGTTTTTT	CASSGGGQTNEKLFF
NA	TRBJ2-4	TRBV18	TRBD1	TGTGCCAGCTCACCACGGGACAGGGGGAACATTCAGTACTTC	CASSPRDRGNIQYF
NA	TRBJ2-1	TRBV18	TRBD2	TGTGCCAGCTCACCACGGCAAGCGGGGGGACAGAAGAGGAATGAGCAGTTCTTC	CASSPRQAGGQKRNEQFF
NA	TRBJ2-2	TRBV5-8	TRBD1	TGTGCCGGCCACCGCCCCATGGACAGGGTCAACACCGGGGAGCTGTTTTTT	CAGHRPMDRVNTGELFF
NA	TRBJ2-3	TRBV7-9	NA	TGTGCCAGCAGCTCAGGGAGGCTTTCCACAGATACGCAGTATTTT	CASSSGRLSTDTQYF
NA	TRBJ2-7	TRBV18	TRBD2	TGTGCCAGCTCACCACCTGCGGGAGACGGTTACGAGCAGTACTTC	CASSPPAGDGYEQYF
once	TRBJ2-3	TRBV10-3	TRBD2	TGTGCCATCGGGACTAGCGGGAGTGATACGCAGTATTTT	CAIGTSGSDTQYF
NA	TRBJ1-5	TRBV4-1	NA	TGCGCCAGCAGCCAAGTGACTGCCTTGGGCAATCAGCCCCAGCATTTT	CASSQVTALGNQPQHF
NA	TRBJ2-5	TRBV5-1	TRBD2	TGCGCCAGCAGCTCGTTGGGACTAGCGGGAGTTGGGGGGACCCAGTACTTC	CASSSLGLAGVGGTQYF
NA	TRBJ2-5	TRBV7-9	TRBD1	TGTGCCAGCAGCTCAAACCCAGGACAGGTCGGCGAGACCCAGTACTTC	CASSSNPGQVGETQYF
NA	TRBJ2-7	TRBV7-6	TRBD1	TGTGCCAGCAGCGGATCTAGGTCCCAGGGGGCCTACGAGCAGTACTTC	CASSGSRSQGAYEQYF
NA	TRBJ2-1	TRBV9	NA	TGTGCCAGCAATCTAGGAGGATACAATGAGCAGTTCTTC	CASNLGGYNEQFF
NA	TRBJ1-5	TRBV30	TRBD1	TGTGCCTGGAGTCAGGGGGCCTCTCAGCCCCAGCATTTT	CAWSQGASQPQHF
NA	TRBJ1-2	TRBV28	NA	TGTGCCAGCAGTTTGTATACTCACCAGGCGGGGGACTATGGCTACACCTTC	CASSLYTHQAGDYGYTF
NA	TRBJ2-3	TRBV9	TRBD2	TGTGCCAGCAGCGATCGGCGGGAGTCACGAGATACGCAGTATTTT	CASSDRRESRDTQYF
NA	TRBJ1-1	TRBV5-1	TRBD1	TGCGCCAGCACCGGGACAGGGGGAACTGAAGCTTTCTTT	CASTGTGGTEAFF
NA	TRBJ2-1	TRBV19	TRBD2	TGTGCCAGTAGTGAAGTAGCGGGAGGGCTTTACAATGAGCAGTTCTTC	CASSEVAGGLYNEQFF
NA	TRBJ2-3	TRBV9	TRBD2	TGTGCCAGCAGCGTAACTCCGGGACTAGCGGGGGTCACAGATACGCAGTATTTT	CASSVTPGLAGVTDTQYF
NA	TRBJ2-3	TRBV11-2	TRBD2	TGTGCCAGCAGCCAGATGAGGCTAGCGGGAGGGTTGGAGTATTTT	CASSQMRLAGGLEYF
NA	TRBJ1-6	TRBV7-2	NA	TGTGCCAGCAGCTTAGCGCGGCGAACCCTCCACTTT	CASSLARRTLHF
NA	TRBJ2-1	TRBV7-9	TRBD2	TGTGCCAGCAGCTACACTAGCGGAGCGTACAATGAGCAGTTCTTC	CASSYTSGAYNEQFF
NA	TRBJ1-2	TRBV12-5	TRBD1	TGTGCTAGTGGTTTGCCGGGACAGGAAACCCCCTATGGCTACACCTTC	CASGLPGQETPYGYTF
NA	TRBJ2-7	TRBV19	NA	TGTGCCACAAAGCCCGGGACTGGATCCTACGAGCAGTACTTC	CATKPGTGSYEQYF
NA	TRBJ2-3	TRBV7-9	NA	TGTGCCAGCAGCTTAGTGCCGGGGGGCACAGATACGCAGTATTTT	CASSLVPGGTDTQYF
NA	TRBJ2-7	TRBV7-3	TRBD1	TGTGCCAGCAGCTTAGGGACAGGCCCCTACGAGCAGTACTTC	CASSLGTGPYEQYF
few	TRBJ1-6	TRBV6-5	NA	TGTGCCAGCAGTTCCACAGGGTCTGATAATTCACCCCTCCACTTT	CASSSTGSDNSPLHF
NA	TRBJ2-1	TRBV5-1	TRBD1	TGCGCCAGCAGCTCAGGAACGGGGACAGGGTCCTACAATGAGCAGTTCTTC	CASSSGTGTGSYNEQFF
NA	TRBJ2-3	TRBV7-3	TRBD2	TGTGCCAGCAGCCCGACTAGCGGGGGGGATACGCAGTATTTT	CASSPTSGGDTQYF
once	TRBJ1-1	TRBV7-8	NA	TGTGCCAGCAGCTTAAAACAGGCCAACACTGAAGCTTTCTTT	CASSLKQANTEAFF
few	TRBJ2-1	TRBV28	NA	TGTGCCAGCAGTTTGTCAGGGGCCTGGAATGAGCAGTTCTTC	CASSLSGAWNEQFF
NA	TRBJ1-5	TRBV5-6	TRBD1	TGTGCCAGCAGCTTCGGGACAGGGAAATATAGCAATCAGCCCCAGCATTTT	CASSFGTGKYSNQPQHF
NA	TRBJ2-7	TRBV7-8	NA	TGTGCCAGCAGCCTCCGACAGCGCTACGAGCAGTACTTC	CASSLRQRYEQYF
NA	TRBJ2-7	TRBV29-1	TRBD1	TGCAGCGTTGGGACAACACGACCGGGACAGGGCAAGTCCTACGAGCAGTACTTC	CSVGTTRPGQGKSYEQYF
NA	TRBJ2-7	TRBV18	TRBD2	TGTGCCAGCTCACGACCCGGACTAGCGGGAGCGACCTACGAGCAGTACTTC	CASSRPGLAGATYEQYF
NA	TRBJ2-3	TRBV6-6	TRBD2	TGTGCCAGCAGTCACACGCGGGGGATTGCGGATACGCAGTATTTT	CASSHTRGIADTQYF
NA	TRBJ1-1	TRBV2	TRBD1	TGTGCCAGCAGAAGGACAGGCACTGAAGCTTTCTTT	CASRRTGTEAFF
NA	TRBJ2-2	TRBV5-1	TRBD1	TGCGCCAGCAGCCAACAGGGGTTCGCGAACACCGGGGAGCTGTTTTTT	CASSQQGFANTGELFF
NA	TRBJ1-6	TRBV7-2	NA	TGTGCCAGCAGCTTAGCTTGGGCCTCCTATAATTCACCCCTCCACTTT	CASSLAWASYNSPLHF